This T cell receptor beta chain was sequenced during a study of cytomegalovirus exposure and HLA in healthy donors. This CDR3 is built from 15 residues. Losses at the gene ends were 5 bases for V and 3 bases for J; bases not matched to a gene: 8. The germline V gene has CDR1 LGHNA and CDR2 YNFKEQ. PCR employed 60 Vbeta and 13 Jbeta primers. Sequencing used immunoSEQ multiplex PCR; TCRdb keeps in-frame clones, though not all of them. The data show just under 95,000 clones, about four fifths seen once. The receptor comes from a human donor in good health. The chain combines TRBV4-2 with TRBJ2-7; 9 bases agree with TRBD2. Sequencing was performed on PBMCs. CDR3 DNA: TGTGCCAGCAGCTCCCCCGGGACTAGCAGCTACGAGCAGTACTTC. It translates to CASSSPGTSSYEQYF.